This T cell receptor (beta chain) came from a study of OX40 agonist ivuxolimab in advanced cancers. The data were produced by immunoSEQ multiplex PCR, yet TCRdb's version contains in-frame clones alone and is incomplete. The sample lists about 86,000 clones; more than 80% were seen once. Germline lookup yields CDR1 SGHAT and CDR2 FQDESV (reference sequence). Trimming stripped 6 bases from V and 5 bases from J, with 16 bases between. This CDR3 contains 15 residues. V usage is TRBV11-1 and J usage is TRBJ2-2, with D possibly TRBD1 on 6 matching bases. The clonotype comes from an adult with an advanced solid tumor such as melanoma, head and neck, liver or kidney cancer. The specimen comprised CD4+ or CD8+ T cells sorted from blood, sampled in a trial of the OX40 agonist ivuxolimab. The CDR3 nucleotides are TGTGCCAGCAGTGTTGACAGGTTTGGTACCGGGGAGCTGTTTTTT. Protein sequence: CASSVDRFGTGELFF.